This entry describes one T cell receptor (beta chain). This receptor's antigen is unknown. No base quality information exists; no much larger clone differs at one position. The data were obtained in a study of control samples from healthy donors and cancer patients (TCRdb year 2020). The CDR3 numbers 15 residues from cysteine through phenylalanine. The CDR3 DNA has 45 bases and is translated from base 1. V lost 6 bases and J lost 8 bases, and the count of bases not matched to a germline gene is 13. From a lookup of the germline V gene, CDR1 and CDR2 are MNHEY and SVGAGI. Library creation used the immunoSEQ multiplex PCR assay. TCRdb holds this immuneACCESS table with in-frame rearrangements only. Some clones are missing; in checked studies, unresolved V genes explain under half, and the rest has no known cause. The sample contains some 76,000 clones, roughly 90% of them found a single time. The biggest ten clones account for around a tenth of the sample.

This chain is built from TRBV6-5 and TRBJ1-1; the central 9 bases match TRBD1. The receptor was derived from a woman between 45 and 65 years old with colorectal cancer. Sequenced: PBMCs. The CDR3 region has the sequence CASRFTPGQGTEAFF. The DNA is TGTGCCAGCAGGTTCACACCGGGACAGGGAACCGAAGCTTTCTTT.